This T cell receptor (beta chain) was recovered during a study of lymphopenia after photon versus proton radiotherapy. Findings and limits, study-wide: Larger post-nadir TCR diversity loss correlated inversely with survival in deceased patients. Relative stability marked proton patients; photon patients lost diversity and naive cells. Better survival with proton therapy was suggested as possible, not demonstrated. After the lymphocyte nadir, photon-treated repertoires showed oligoclonal expansion, especially of CD8+ Temra cells.

The CDR3 sequence is 12 residues long. Trimming pared 2 bases from V and 3 bases from J, leaving 2 bases between. In germline, CDR1 is SGHRS, CDR2 YFSETQ. Remarks on this clone: Antigen: not known.

Repertoires were generated with immunoSEQ multiplex PCR, while TCRdb's copy carries only in-frame clones and drops some. The sample shows fewer than 70,000 clones, about 90% of them seen only once. This chain uses TRBV5-1 with TRBJ2-2; unclear D gene. Source: peripheral blood, taken from a patient treated with proton-based radiotherapy. This clonotype originated in a man of 80 years or more with esophageal cancer. The CDR3 region is CASSFDTGELFF. CDR3 coding DNA: TGCGCCAGCAGCTTTGACACCGGGGAGCTGTTTTTT. The full variable domain, rest sourced from reference TRBV5-1 and TRBJ2-2, is KAGVTQTPRYLIKTRGQQVTLSCSPISGHRSVSWYQQTPGQGLQFLFEYFSETQRNKGNFPGRFSGRQFSNSRSEMNVSTLELGDSALYLCASSFDTGELFFGEGSRLTVL.